The rows below give T cell receptor beta chains drawn from one sample of a study of blood T cell repertoires in COVID-19. Profiling relied on immunoSEQ multiplex PCR, and the TCRdb table lists in-frame clones only, not all of them. The top ten hold 1.5% to 1.7% of the sample, which has about 410,000 clones, about 89% seen once. Sequencing input: peripheral blood. All receptors derive from a woman between 40 and 55 years old with COVID-19, enrolled during active disease. The CDR3 runs from the conserved cysteine through the conserved F or W. The D gene is left open where the match is weak. Clone size is stated in some rows and not others, as once, few, many or a class when expanded.

d_call clone_size j_call v_call cdr3_nt cdr3_aa
NA NA TRBJ1-6 TRBV25-1 TGTGCCAGCAGTGAACGCGGGGGCTATAATTCACCCCTCCACTTT CASSERGGYNSPLHF
TRBD1 NA TRBJ1-5 TRBV28 TGTGCCAGCAGTTTATTGGGACAGGGAGAGGTTCAGCCCCAGCATTTT CASSLLGQGEVQPQHF
TRBD1 NA TRBJ1-2 TRBV6-1 TGTGCCAGCAGTGCCTCACAGGGGAACATTTACTATGGCTACACCTTC CASSASQGNIYYGYTF
NA NA TRBJ1-3 TRBV2 TGTGCCAGCAGTGAATGGGTTGGACTAATCGGAAACACCATATATTTT CASSEWVGLIGNTIYF
NA NA TRBJ1-5 TRBV28 TGTGCCAGCAGGGCCGGAGGCGTAAATTTTCAGCCCCAGCATTTT CASRAGGVNFQPQHF
TRBD1 NA TRBJ1-5 TRBV30 TGTGCCTGGAGTGGACAGGGTGGACAGCCCCAGCATTTT CAWSGQGGQPQHF
NA NA TRBJ2-5 TRBV11-2 TGTGCCAGCAGCTTAGATCTCGGGGGGACCCAGTACTTC CASSLDLGGTQYF
NA NA TRBJ1-1 TRBV6-6 TGTGCCAGCAGTCTCACCGGCCAGGATGAAGCTTTCTTT CASSLTGQDEAFF
NA NA TRBJ2-7 TRBV19 TGTGCCAGTAGTATCACCTCCAGGACAAGGCAGACCTACGAGCAGTACTTC CASSITSRTRQTYEQYF
NA NA TRBJ1-1 TRBV3-1/TRBV3-2 TGTGCCAGCAGCCAAGCTACCGAGGGCACTGAAGCTTTCTTT CASSQATEGTEAFF
TRBD1 once TRBJ1-2 TRBV29-1 TGCAGCGTTGACGCCCCCCGGGACAGGGGGGACTATGGCTACACCTTC CSVDAPRDRGDYGYTF
TRBD1 NA TRBJ2-3 TRBV18 TGTGCCAGCTCACCAATTCGAGGGGGCGCGGCAGATACGCAGTATTTT CASSPIRGGAADTQYF